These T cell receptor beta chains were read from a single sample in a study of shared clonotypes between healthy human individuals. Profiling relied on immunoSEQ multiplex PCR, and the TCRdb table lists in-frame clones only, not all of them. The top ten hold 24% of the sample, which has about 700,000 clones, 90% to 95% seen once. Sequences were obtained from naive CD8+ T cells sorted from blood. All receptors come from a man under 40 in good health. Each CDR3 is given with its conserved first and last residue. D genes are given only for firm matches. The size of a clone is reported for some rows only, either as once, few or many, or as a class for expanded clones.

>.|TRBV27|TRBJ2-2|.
.
CAIPSSAPGSCFF
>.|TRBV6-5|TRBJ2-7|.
TGTGCCAGCAGTTATGGGGGCGAGCAGTACTTC
CASSYGGEQYF
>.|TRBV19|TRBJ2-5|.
TGTGCCAGTAGTATAACCACGACAGGCCCGCAAAAGACCCAGTACTTC
CASSITTTGPQKTQYF
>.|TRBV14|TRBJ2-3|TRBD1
TGTGCCAGCAGTGGTATCAGGGGGCGCGAACCCACAGATACGCAGTATTTT
CASSGIRGREPTDTQYF
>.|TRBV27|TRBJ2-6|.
TGTGCCAGCAGCACCGGAGCTGGGGCCAACGTCCTGACTTTC
CASSTGAGANVLTF
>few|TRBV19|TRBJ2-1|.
TGTGCCAGTAGCGAGTGGACAGCGAGGCGACGCCACAATGAGCAGTTCTTC
CASSEWTARRRHNEQFF
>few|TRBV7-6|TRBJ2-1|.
TGTGCCAGCAGCACATACAGCAATGAGCAGTTCTTC
CASSTYSNEQFF
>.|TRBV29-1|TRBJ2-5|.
TGCAGCGTTGTATCTTTCGAGGACGGCCAAGAGACCCAGTACTTC
CSVVSFEDGQETQYF
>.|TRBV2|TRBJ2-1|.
TGTGCCAGCAGGGAAGACTGGAGCTCCTACAATGAGCAGTTCTTC
CASREDWSSYNEQFF
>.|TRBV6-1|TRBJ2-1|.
TGTGCCAGCAGCCCGGGCGGGACCGGGTGGAATGAGCAGTTCTTC
CASSPGGTGWNEQFF
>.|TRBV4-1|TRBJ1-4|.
TGCGCCAGCAGCCAAAGCCAAGAAGGGGCCGGTGCAACTAATGAAAAACTGTTTTTT
CASSQSQEGAGATNEKLFF
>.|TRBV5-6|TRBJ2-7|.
TGTGCCAGCAGCTTGGTTGAGAGCTACGAGCAGTACTTC
CASSLVESYEQYF
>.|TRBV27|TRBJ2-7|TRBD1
TGTGCCAGCAGTCCGATCGGACAGGTCCCCTACGAGCAGTACTTC
CASSPIGQVPYEQYF
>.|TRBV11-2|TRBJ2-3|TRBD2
TGTGCCAGCTGGGCTAGCGGGAGCACAGATACGCAGTATTTT
CASWASGSTDTQYF
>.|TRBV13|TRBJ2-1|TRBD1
TGTGCCAGCAGCTCGACCGGGACAGGGACTGAGCAGTTCTTC
CASSSTGTGTEQFF
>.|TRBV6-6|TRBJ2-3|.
TGTGCCAGCAGTTACCCAAGCGGCTCTCGGGGAGATACGCAGTATTTT
CASSYPSGSRGDTQYF
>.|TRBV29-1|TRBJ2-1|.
TGCAGCGTTGAAGGCCAGCGGGAGCAGTTCTTC
CSVEGQREQFF
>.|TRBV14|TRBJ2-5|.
TGTGCCAGCAGCCAATTTAATGAAGAGACCCAGTACTTC
CASSQFNEETQYF
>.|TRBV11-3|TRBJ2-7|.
TGTGCCAGCAGCTTAGTTTCCAGGGACGAGCAGTACTTC
CASSLVSRDEQYF
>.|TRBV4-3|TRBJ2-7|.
TGCGCCAGCAGCCAAGATCGGGCACCCTATGACGAGCAGTACTTC
CASSQDRAPYDEQYF
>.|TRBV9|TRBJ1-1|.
TGTGCCAGCAGCGTAGCTATGAACACTGAAGCTTTCTTT
CASSVAMNTEAFF
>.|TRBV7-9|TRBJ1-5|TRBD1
TGTGCCAGCAGTTTTACACAACAGGGGATCTTCGGTCAGCCCCAGCATTTT
CASSFTQQGIFGQPQHF
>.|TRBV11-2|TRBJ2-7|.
TGTGCCAGCAGCTTAGACCCGGTAACCAGCGGTACCTACGAGCAGTACTTC
CASSLDPVTSGTYEQYF
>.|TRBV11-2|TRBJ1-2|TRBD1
TGTGCCAGCAGCTTACCGGGACAGACACGCTATGGCTACACCTTC
CASSLPGQTRYGYTF
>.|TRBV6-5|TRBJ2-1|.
TGTGCCAGCAGTTACTCGAGACTGAACTACAATGAGCAGTTCTTC
CASSYSRLNYNEQFF
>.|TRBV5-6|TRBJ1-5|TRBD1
TGTGCCAGCAGCTTAGGATCAGGGGGAACTCAGCCCCAGCATTTT
CASSLGSGGTQPQHF
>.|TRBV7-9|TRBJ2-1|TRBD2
TGTGCCAGCAGCTTACCAGAGCGGGAGTACAATGAGCAGTTCTTC
CASSLPEREYNEQFF
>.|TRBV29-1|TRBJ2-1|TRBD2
TGCAGCGTCCGGACTAGCGGGACCGTTGAGCAGTTCTTC
CSVRTSGTVEQFF
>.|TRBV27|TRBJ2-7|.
TGTGCCAGCAGTTCCCTCGGAAGCTCCTACGAGCAGTACTTC
CASSSLGSSYEQYF
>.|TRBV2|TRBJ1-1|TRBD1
TGTGCCAGCAGTGATTTGGATACAGGGGGGAACACTGAAGCTTTCTTT
CASSDLDTGGNTEAFF
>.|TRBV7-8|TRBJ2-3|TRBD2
TGTGCCAGCAGCTTAGCCGCTAGCGGGAGTGAAGCAGATACGCAGTATTTT
CASSLAASGSEADTQYF
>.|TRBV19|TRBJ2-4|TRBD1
TGTGCCAGTAGTTTGACAGGGGTATTGGCCAAAAACATTCAGTACTTC
CASSLTGVLAKNIQYF
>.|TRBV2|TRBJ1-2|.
TGTGCCAGCAGTGAAGCATTTACGGGGGGCGGCGGCTACACCTTC
CASSEAFTGGGGYTF
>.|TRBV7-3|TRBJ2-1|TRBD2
TGTGCCAGCAGCACTAGCGGGACCTACAATGAGCAGTTCTTC
CASSTSGTYNEQFF
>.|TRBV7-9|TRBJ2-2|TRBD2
TGTGCCAGCACCTTAGCGGGAGACCCCGGGGAGCTGTTTTTT
CASTLAGDPGELFF
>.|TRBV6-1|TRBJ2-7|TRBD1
TGTGCCAGCAGAGTAGAGACAGGGGGCTACGAGCAGTACTTC
CASRVETGGYEQYF
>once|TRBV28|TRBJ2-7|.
TGTGCCAGCAGTTCCGAGGGACCCTACGAGCAGTACTTC
CASSSEGPYEQYF
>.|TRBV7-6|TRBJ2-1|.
TGTGCCAGCAGCTTGGCCGGTTCCTACAATGAGCAGTTCTTC
CASSLAGSYNEQFF
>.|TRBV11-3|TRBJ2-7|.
TGTGCCAGCAGCTTAGGGGGGGCGCCCTACGAGCAGTACTTC
CASSLGGAPYEQYF
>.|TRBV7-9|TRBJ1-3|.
TGTGCCAGCAGCTTAGCGCAAGGGATCGGAAACACCATATATTTT
CASSLAQGIGNTIYF
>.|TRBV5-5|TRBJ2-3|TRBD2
TGTGCCAGCAGCTTGGAAACTAGCGGGGTAGATACGCAGTATTTT
CASSLETSGVDTQYF
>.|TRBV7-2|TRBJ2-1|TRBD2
TGTGCCAGCAGCTTGATAGCGGGAGCCGTCAATGAGCAGTTCTTC
CASSLIAGAVNEQFF
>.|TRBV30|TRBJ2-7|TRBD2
TGTGCCTGGAGTCCGGGACTAGCGGCGGGAAACGAGCAGTACTTC
CAWSPGLAAGNEQYF
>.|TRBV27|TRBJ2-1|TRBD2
TGTGCCAGCAGTTCCCTAGCGGTCCTTTCCTACAATGAGCAGTTCTTC
CASSSLAVLSYNEQFF
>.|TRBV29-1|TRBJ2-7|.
TGCAGCGTTGTCAGGGGCTACGAGCAGTACTTC
CSVVRGYEQYF
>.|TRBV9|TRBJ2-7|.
TGTGCCAGCAGTCCCGACTCGAGAATGGGTACCTACGAGCAGTACTTC
CASSPDSRMGTYEQYF
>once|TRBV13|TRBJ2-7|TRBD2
TGTGCCAGCAGCTTAGGCCCACTAGCGGGAGGGCGGGGGGAGCAGTACTTC
CASSLGPLAGGRGEQYF
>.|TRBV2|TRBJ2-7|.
TGTGCCAGCACCGATCCCGGGACGTTGCCCGGGCAGCAGTACTTC
CASTDPGTLPGQQYF
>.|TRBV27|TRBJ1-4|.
TGTGCCAGCAGTCTTCTTCGGCCCGATGAAAAACTGTTTTTT
CASSLLRPDEKLFF
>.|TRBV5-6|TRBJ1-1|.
TGTGCCAGCAGCTTTTTCTCGGATGCAGGCGACACTGAAGCTTTCTTT
CASSFFSDAGDTEAFF
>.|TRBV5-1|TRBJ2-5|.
TGCGCCAGCAGGGGGCTACAAGAGACCCAGTACTTC
CASRGLQETQYF
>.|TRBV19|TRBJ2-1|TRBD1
TGTGCCAGTAGTATCGGGACAGGGTGGGAAGATGAGCAGTTCTTC
CASSIGTGWEDEQFF
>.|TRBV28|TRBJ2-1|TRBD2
TGTGCCAGCAGTTCCCCCGGGACTGCTCTTCTAGCGGGAGGACTGGATGAGCAGTTCTTC
CASSSPGTALLAGGLDEQFF